This T cell receptor beta chain was recorded in a study of beta chain features in type 1 diabetes. The V and J ends lost 2 bases and 9 bases respectively, with 11 bases between them. This CDR3 spans 13 amino acids. CDR1 and CDR2 from the germline V gene are MDHEN and SYDVKM. As regards this clone: Its antigen is unknown.

Investigators reverse transcribed all isolated RNA, so they sequenced expressed TCRB transcripts. The repertoire was sequenced with immunoSEQ multiplex PCR; TCRdb's copy has only in-frame clones and lacks some. The sample shows around 150,000 clones, almost 65% of them seen only once. Regarding the study as a whole: Type 1 diabetes patients showed a moderate but significant shortening of TCRB CDR3s in all four CD4+ subsets. A PCR bias possibly favoring shorter templates would apply equally to patients and controls. VDJ junctions from type 1 diabetes patients carried fewer insertions and larger deletions.

The clonotype originates from a man aged 25 to 40 with type 1 diabetes. The chain employs TRBV28 and TRBJ2-1; the D gene is possibly TRBD1 (6 bases). The sequencing input was naive CD4+ T cells from blood. CDR3 nucleotides: TGTGCCAGCAGTTTAGGTATCAGGGGTGAGCAGTTCTTC. This translates into CASSLGIRGEQFF. The whole variable domain, remainder taken from reference TRBV28 and TRBJ2-1, is DVKVTQSSRYLVKRTGEKVFLECVQDMDHENMFWYRQDPGLGLRLIYFSYDVKMKEKGDIPEGYSVSREKKERFSLILESASTNQTSMYLCASSLGIRGEQFFGPGTRLTVL.